The 26 T cell receptor beta chains below all came from one sample that was sequenced in a study of T cell repertoires in cytomegalovirus infection. TCRdb re-derived calls from the reads in MiXCR, one entry per CDR3 protein. The repertoire holds a few hundred thousand distinct CDR3 sequences, with 25% to 35% as singletons. Their antigens are not known. The source material was cultured PBMCs, sampled from culture after CMV antigen stimulation. The receptors derive from a human donor in good health (CMV status not recorded). Some clones in this sample may be carry-over from other donors' samples.

This clonotype was recorded at least ten times. This chain joins TRBV7-2 and TRBJ2-3, with TRBD2 identical over 10 bases. The CDR3 extends over 18 amino acids. The junction had 11 bases not matched to a gene; V was cut back by 1 base and J by 4 bases. CDR1 is SGHTA, CDR2 FQGNSA, per germline. CDR3 bases: TGTGCCAGCAGCTTAGTTTTTACTAGCGGGACCCCGGCAGATACGCAGTATTTT. Protein: CASSLVFTSGTPADTQYF.

This chain uses TRBV20-1 with TRBJ1-1, with D perhaps matching TRBD1 (5 bases). V dropped 4 bases and J dropped 4 bases, with 16 bases sitting between them. CDR3 length: 14 residues. CDR1 and CDR2 from the germline V gene are DFQATT and SNEGSKA (reference sequence). The DNA of the CDR3 is TGCAGTGCTAAGCAGGGATCTGGTGGCACTGAAGCTTTCTTT. Its translation: CSAKQGSGGTEAFF.

This clonotype occurred many times. This rearrangement joins TRBV29-1 to TRBJ2-1; D unclear. The CDR3 has 11 amino acids. V was pared by 1 base and J by 4 bases, with 2 bases between. Germline-derived CDR1 and CDR2 are SQVTM and ANQGSEA. The CDR3 loop is CSVEGYNEQFF. In DNA, the CDR3 is TGCAGCGTTGAAGGATACAATGAGCAGTTCTTC.

The CDR3, as DNA: TGCAGTGCTAGACTACTAGCGGGAGGGCCCAATGAGCAGTTCTTC. Translated, it gives CSARLLAGGPNEQFF. V gene TRBV20-1 combines with J gene TRBJ2-1; TRBD2 matches 13 bases. The CDR3 is 15 amino acids. V lost 2 bases and J lost 6; bases outside the gene matches: 4. The germline V gene has CDR1 DFQATT and CDR2 SNEGSKA (reference sequence).

The V and J genes are TRBV2 and TRBJ2-3; D remains unclear. The CDR3 is 10 residues long. The V gene lost 9 bases and the J gene lost 5 bases, with 6 bases spanning the gap. Germline CDR1 SNHLY, CDR2 FYNNEI. CDR3 coding DNA: TGTGCCAGTTTTCTAGATACGCAGTATTTT. Amino acid sequence: CASFLDTQYF.

V usage is TRBV30 and J usage is TRBJ1-6; 9 bases match TRBD1. Germline CDR1 is GTSNPN and CDR2 is SVGIG (reference sequence). The J segment lost 9 bases and the V segment lost 3 bases, leaving 12 bases of the junction unmatched. The CDR3 runs 16 residues. CDR3 region: CAWRGYSGQGSSPLHF. CDR3 DNA sequence: TGTGCCTGGAGAGGATACTCGGGACAGGGATCTTCACCCCTCCACTTT.

This clonotype has just one count. The chain has TRBV5-1 and TRBJ2-1; D may be TRBD1 (5 bases). Between the trimmed V and J ends, which lost 3 bases and 3 bases, there was a span of 22 bases. The germline V gene has CDR1 SGHRS and CDR2 YFSETQ. The CDR3 extends over 18 amino acids. CDR3 nucleotides: TGCGCCAGCAGCTCCAGGGATGGAGTCCCTTCTTTCTACAATGAGCAGTTCTTC. Amino acid sequence: CASSSRDGVPSFYNEQFF.

This clonotype has just one count. V is TRBV18 and J is TRBJ2-7; 10 nucleotides agree with TRBD2. The CDR3 contains 16 residues. Trimming took 0 bases from V and 2 from J; bases not matched to a gene: 4. Germline values: CDR1 KGHSH, CDR2 LQKENI. This CDR3 is CASSPPLAGEAYEQYF. The CDR3 nucleotides read TGTGCCAGCTCACCACCCCTAGCGGGAGAGGCCTACGAGCAGTACTTC.

The V and J genes are TRBV6-2 or TRBV6-3 and TRBJ2-1; tentatively, D is TRBD2 (5 bases). CDR3 length: 14 amino acids. V was cut by 0 bases and J by 9 bases, with 12 bases left in between. Per germline, CDR1 MNHEY and CDR2 SVGEGT. CDR3: CASSYSTLAFEQFF. As DNA, the CDR3 is TGTGCCAGCAGTTACTCGACGCTAGCTTTTGAGCAGTTCTTC.

The chain has TRBV6-1 and TRBJ1-5, with TRBD1 as a possible D gene (6 bases). Trimming stripped 6 bases from V and 2 bases from J, with 11 bases between. CDR1 and CDR2 (germline): MNHNS, SASEGT. The CDR3 is made up of 14 amino acids. The CDR3 DNA is TGTGCCAGCAGCGCCCACAGGGGCAATCAGCCCCAGCATTTT. Protein sequence: CASSAHRGNQPQHF.

Here the CDR3 DNA reads TGTGCCAGCAGCAATGTCGGTGAGCAGTTCTTC. Translation: CASSNVGEQFF. The chain carries TRBV7-9 and TRBJ2-1; D not resolved. Per the germline V gene, CDR1 is SEHNR and CDR2 is FQNEAQ (reference sequence). V was clipped by 5 bases and J by 9 bases, with 8 bases between them. The CDR3 extends over 11 amino acids.

A few counts support this clonotype. The chain joins TRBV7-8 to TRBJ2-2, with 7 bases matching TRBD2. Germline V lookup: CDR1 SGHVS, CDR2 FQNEAQ. This CDR3 comprises 14 residues. With 3 bases clipped from V and 8 bases from J, the junction kept 6 bases outside the gene matches. CDR3 loop: CASSFLAAQGELFF. The CDR3 nucleotides are TGTGCCAGCAGCTTCCTAGCGGCGCAAGGGGAGCTGTTTTTT. The complete variable domain, with remaining parts taken from reference TRBV7-8 and TRBJ2-2, reads GAGVSQSPRYKVAKRGQDVALRCDPISGHVSLFWYQQALGQGPEFLTYFQNEAQLDKSGLPSDRFFAERPEGSVSTLKIQRTQQEDSAVYLCASSFLAAQGELFFGEGSRLTVL.

V usage is TRBV5-4 and J usage is TRBJ1-1, with a possible D match to TRBD1 (5 bases). The CDR3 runs to 15 residues. V lost 1 base and J lost 1, with 11 bases in between. Germline CDR1 is SGHNT and CDR2 is YYREEE (reference sequence). The DNA of the CDR3 is TGTGCCAGCAGCTTGAATAACAGGCGGAACACTGAAGCTTTCTTT. Its translation is CASSLNNRRNTEAFF.

This clonotype turned up a few times. The CDR3 is CASSRTGAEVLTSNTEAFF. DNA of the CDR3: TGTGCCAGCAGCCGGACGGGGGCTGAGGTCCTAACATCGAACACTGAAGCTTTCTTT. The chain joins TRBV7-4 to TRBJ1-1; D perhaps matches TRBD1 (6 bases). The CDR3 totals 19 residues. V was trimmed by 5 bases and J by 1 base, leaving 26 bases between them. CDR1 SGHVT and CDR2 SQSDAQ come from the germline V gene.

The chain has TRBV9 and TRBJ2-3; D unclear. The CDR3 has 15 residues. The ends were cut back, 0 bases at V and 2 bases at J, with 10 bases in the middle. From germline, CDR1 is SGDLS and CDR2 YYNGEE. CDR3 nucleotide sequence: TGTGCCAGCAGCGTAGTAGTCAGCCTCACAGATACGCAGTATTTT. Protein: CASSVVVSLTDTQYF.

This clonotype was observed a handful of times. The V call is TRBV12-3 or TRBV12-4, the J call TRBJ1-3; D possibly corresponds to TRBD1 (5 bases). Trimming shortened V by 3 bases and J by 11 bases, and 14 bases separated the two germline ends. This CDR3 comprises 13 residues. DNA of the CDR3: TGTGCCAGCAGTTTGGGGCAGCCTCAACCCATATATTTT. This sequence encodes CASSLGQPQPIYF.

J is TRBJ2-1 and V is TRBV6-2 or TRBV6-3, with 16 bases matching TRBD2. Trimming at V came to 11 bases and at J to 14 bases, leaving 9 bases not matched to a gene. This CDR3 is 13 amino acids long. From germline, CDR1 is MNHEY and CDR2 SVGEGT. CDR3: CASAGTSGRVEFF. The CDR3 DNA is TGTGCCTCCGCCGGGACTAGCGGGAGGGTAGAGTTCTTC.

The J gene is TRBJ1-1, the V gene TRBV20-1, with a tentative D call TRBD1 (5 bases). This CDR3 has 14 residues. Trimming removed 0 bases from V and 11 bases from J, with 19 bases in between. Germline V gene data show CDR1 as DFQATT and CDR2 as SNEGSKA (reference sequence). Here the CDR3 DNA reads TGCAGTGCTAGAGATATAACGGGGACTGGAGGGGCTTTCTTT. It encodes CSARDITGTGGAFF.

The chain uses TRBV24-1 and TRBJ2-1, with 13 bases matching TRBD2. The CDR3 consists of 16 residues. Trimming cost V 4 bases and J 5 bases; bases outside gene matches: 4. Germline values: CDR1 KGHDR, CDR2 SFDVKD. The CDR3 nucleotides read TGTGCCACCAGTGAAAACGGACTAGCGGGAGACAATGAGCAGTTCTTC. Amino acids: CATSENGLAGDNEQFF.

The chain couples TRBV12-3 or TRBV12-4 to TRBJ2-2; D unclear. The V and J ends lost 3 bases and 2 bases respectively, with 10 bases between them. The CDR3 is 15 amino acids. The CDR3 nucleotides read TGTGCCAGCAGTTTTCGATGGGGAAACACCGGGGAGCTGTTTTTT. It codes for CASSFRWGNTGELFF.

This clonotype was counted only a few times. This chain connects TRBV29-1 to TRBJ2-7; D is ambiguous. V shed 7 bases and J shed 4 bases, with 11 bases lying between them. The CDR3 contains 11 residues. CDR1 is SQVTM, CDR2 ANQGSEA, per germline. CDR3 in DNA: TGCAGCGCCGAAAGGAATTACGAGCAGTACTTC. Amino acids: CSAERNYEQYF.

The V gene is TRBV20-1, the J gene TRBJ2-5; the D gene could be TRBD1 or TRBD2 (5 bases each). Trimming stripped 1 base from V and 3 bases from J, with 15 bases between. CDR3 length: 15 residues. CDR1 DFQATT and CDR2 SNEGSKA come from the germline V gene (reference sequence). This CDR3 is CSARGDESWKETQYF. The CDR3 bases are TGCAGTGCTAGAGGGGACGAATCGTGGAAAGAGACCCAGTACTTC.

The rearrangement uses TRBV20-1 and TRBJ1-5; 8 nucleotides agree with TRBD1. CDR1 and CDR2 (germline): DFQATT, SNEGSKA (reference sequence). With V trimmed by 5 bases and J by 7 bases, 4 bases remained unmatched. CDR3 length: 12 residues. The CDR3 region is CSAPTGEQPQHF. The CDR3 bases are TGCAGTGCTCCGACAGGGGAGCAGCCCCAGCATTTT.

This clonotype was recorded a few times. The rearrangement joins TRBV11-2 to TRBJ2-1; TRBD2 matches at 9 bases. Looked up from germline, CDR1 is SGHAT and CDR2 is FQNNGV. The length of the CDR3 is 17 residues. J was trimmed by 0 bases and V by 1 base; bases with no gene match: 4. CDR3 region: CASSLGQREDSYNEQFF. CDR3 DNA sequence: TGTGCCAGCAGCTTAGGCCAGCGGGAGGACTCCTACAATGAGCAGTTCTTC.

This clonotype was counted at least ten times. The chain combines TRBV6-5 with TRBJ1-4; D may be TRBD1 (5 bases). This CDR3 comprises 14 residues. Per the germline V gene, CDR1 is MNHEY and CDR2 is SVGAGI. V lost 8 bases and J 6 bases, leaving 16 bases between the germline ends. The CDR3 DNA is TGTGCCAGCGGAGATGGGGGAAGTTATGAAAAACTGTTTTTT. Translation: CASGDGGSYEKLFF.

This chain uses TRBV7-9 with TRBJ2-6; TRBD1 aligns across 7 bases. The trim removed 5 bases at V and 2 bases at J, leaving 6 bases unmatched. The germline gives CDR1 SEHNR, CDR2 FQNEAQ (reference sequence). The CDR3 length is 16 residues. The CDR3 region is CASSTGVATGANVLTF. CDR3 bases: TGTGCCAGCAGCACAGGGGTGGCTACTGGGGCCAACGTCCTGACTTTC.